The rows below give T cell receptor beta chains drawn from one sample of a study of shared clonotypes between healthy human individuals. The method was immunoSEQ multiplex PCR; TCRdb's version includes in-frame clones alone and lacks a portion of them. The table includes about 980,000 clones, 70% to 85% detected once. Sequenced sample: memory CD4+ T cells sorted from blood. All receptors derive from a man between 18 and 29 years old in good health. The CDR3 runs from the conserved cysteine through the conserved F or W. A D gene is named only where the DNA matches it firmly. Size values are once, few and many counts, or a class for expanded clones, and some rows have none.

many	TRBV6-1	TRBD1	TRBJ1-5	CASSDGQGMYQPQHF	TGTGCCAGCAGTGACGGACAGGGAATGTATCAGCCCCAGCATTTT
NA	TRBV7-2	TRBD1	TRBJ2-7	CASSRTGTGVYEQYF	TGTGCCAGCAGCCGGACGGGGACAGGGGTCTACGAGCAGTACTTC
NA	TRBV7-2	TRBD2	TRBJ2-7	CASSSSGTSLEQYF	TGTGCCAGCAGCTCTTCCGGGACTAGTTTGGAGCAGTACTTC
NA	TRBV11-2	NA	TRBJ1-1	CASSEGGFRAEAFF	TGTGCCAGCAGCGAGGGAGGGTTTAGGGCTGAAGCTTTCTTT
NA	TRBV6-1	TRBD1	TRBJ1-1	CVTGGSTEAFF	TGTGTGACAGGGGGGTCCACTGAAGCTTTCTTT
NA	TRBV6-1	NA	TRBJ2-5	CASRKDRTKETQYF	TGTGCCAGCAGGAAAGACAGGACTAAAGAGACCCAGTACTTC
NA	TRBV4-1	NA	TRBJ2-7	CASSQEPSPWGQYF	TGCGCCAGCAGCCAAGAACCCTCCCCCTGGGGGCAGTACTTC
NA	TRBV4-1	NA	TRBJ1-3	CASSQNRASGNTIYF	TGCGCCAGCAGCCAGAACAGGGCGTCTGGAAACACCATATATTTT
NA	TRBV7-9	NA	TRBJ2-1	CASSLGWIGSTYNEQFF	TGTGCCAGCAGCTTGGGGTGGATAGGGAGTACCTACAATGAGCAGTTCTTC
NA	TRBV6-5	TRBD1	TRBJ2-7	CASSQGQGNEQYF	TGTGCCAGCAGCCAAGGACAGGGAAACGAGCAGTACTTC
NA	TRBV7-8	TRBD1	TRBJ2-7	CASSLQTGSYEQYF	TGTGCCAGCAGCTTACAGACAGGGAGCTACGAGCAGTACTTC
NA	TRBV10-3	TRBD2	TRBJ2-5	CAISDSGLAETQYF	TGTGCCATCAGTGACTCGGGACTAGCAGAGACCCAGTACTTC
NA	TRBV7-8	NA	TRBJ1-5	CASSSPWGYSNQPQHF	TGTGCCAGCAGCTCCCCATGGGGATATAGCAATCAGCCCCAGCATTTT
NA	TRBV18	NA	TRBJ2-5	CASSLNQIQGQETQYF	TGTGCCAGCTCACTCAACCAGATCCAGGGTCAAGAGACCCAGTACTTC
NA	TRBV20-1	NA	TRBJ2-5	CSAAWETQYF	TGCAGTGCCGCTTGGGAGACCCAGTACTTC
NA	TRBV11-2	TRBD1	TRBJ2-6	CASSFLTGRRTGANVLTF	TGTGCCAGCAGCTTCCTGACAGGGAGAAGGACTGGGGCCAACGTCCTGACTTTC
NA	TRBV30	NA	TRBJ2-5	CAWSSQGIATQYF	TGTGCCTGGAGTTCACAAGGAATCGCGACCCAGTACTTC
NA	TRBV11-2	NA	TRBJ2-1	CASSLEAGRIEEQFF	TGTGCCAGCAGCCTGGAGGCTGGACGAATCGAGGAGCAGTTCTTC
NA	TRBV5-4	NA	TRBJ1-6	CASSTLQSNSPLHF	TGTGCCAGCAGCACTTTACAGAGTAATTCACCCCTCCACTTT
NA	TRBV5-5	NA	TRBJ2-5	CASSATGMVAPTQYF	TGTGCCAGCAGCGCCACGGGGATGGTGGCCCCGACCCAGTACTTC
NA	TRBV21-1	NA	TRBJ1-2	CASSSDRNRNYGYTF	TGTGCCAGCAGTTCGGACAGAAACCGTAACTATGGCTACACCTTC
NA	TRBV7-9	NA	TRBJ2-5	CASSLEGATKTQYF	TGTGCCAGCAGCTTGGAGGGCGCTACGAAGACCCAGTACTTC
NA	TRBV4-3	NA	TRBJ1-3	CASSQDEGNTIYF	TGCGCCAGCAGCCAAGATGAGGGAAACACCATATATTTT
NA	TRBV5-4	TRBD2	TRBJ2-7	CASSDLAGATYEQYF	TGTGCCAGCAGCGATCTAGCGGGAGCCACCTACGAGCAGTACTTC
NA	TRBV4-1	TRBD1	TRBJ1-1	CASSQDRDRGTEAFF	TGCGCCAGCAGCCAAGATCGGGACAGGGGCACTGAAGCTTTCTTT
NA	TRBV7-9	NA	TRBJ2-4	CASSLSVDLPKNIQYF	TGTGCCAGCAGCTTGTCAGTCGACCTGCCCAAAAACATTCAGTACTTC
NA	TRBV7-6	TRBD1	TRBJ2-7	CASSSRDRGPYEQYF	TGTGCCAGCAGCAGCCGGGACAGGGGGCCGTACGAGCAGTACTTC
few	TRBV11-2	TRBD2	TRBJ2-3	CASSFVGLGGLAKDTQYF	TGTGCCAGCAGCTTTGTAGGGTTGGGAGGGCTAGCGAAAGATACGCAGTATTTT
once	TRBV6-5	NA	TRBJ1-2	CASSDPGRDYGYTF	TGTGCCAGCAGTGACCCGGGGAGGGACTATGGCTACACCTTC
NA	TRBV28	NA	TRBJ1-1	CASSYQTTEAFF	TGTGCCAGCAGTTACCAGACAACAGAAGCTTTCTTT
NA	TRBV28	NA	TRBJ2-5	CASSLRSGQSGETQYF	TGTGCCAGCAGTTTAAGGTCTGGACAGTCAGGAGAGACCCAGTACTTC
NA	TRBV5-3	NA	TRBJ1-2	CARSHASSTGYTF	TGTGCCAGAAGCCACGCTTCCTCGACTGGCTACACCTTC
many	TRBV7-2	NA	TRBJ1-4	CASSLEPGVNEKLFF	TGTGCCAGCAGCTTAGAACCAGGGGTGAATGAAAAACTGTTTTTT
NA	TRBV30	NA	TRBJ1-1	CAWSGAGRFVSTEAFF	TGTGCCTGGAGTGGGGCAGGGCGGTTTGTCAGCACTGAAGCTTTCTTT
NA	TRBV7-2	NA	TRBJ2-1	CASSWGAQGGNEQFF	TGTGCCAGCAGCTGGGGTGCTCAGGGTGGCAATGAGCAGTTCTTC